This entry features one T cell receptor (beta chain) sequence. This clonotype was counted between two and nine times. The specificity of this receptor is unknown. No per-base quality is available; no much larger clone lies one base away. These data belong to a study of identical twins (dated by TCRdb to the mid-2010s). With respect to the entire study: TCR alpha and beta repertoires from monozygotic twins, unrelated adults of various ages and cord blood were deep-sequenced to test whether fetal clonotypes persist. To rule out contamination, the twin experiments were replicated at different times with different library preparation protocols.

As encoded in the germline V gene, CDR1 is SGHRS while CDR2 is YFSETQ. V is pared back by 4 bases and J by 4 bases, with 14 bases lying between the germline termini. The CDR3 runs 14 amino acids, cysteine and phenylalanine included. Only the CDR3 DNA stays, 42 bases, in frame from base 1. Broad study findings and their caveats: Compared with coincidental sharing between unrelated individuals, an excess of low generation-probability sequences was observed among out-of-frame TCR alpha sequences shared between twins. In beta out-of-frame sequences, excess twin sharing was weaker, because having fewer shared sequences lowered the signal-to-noise ratio. Conclusions relied on cross-sectional statistical analysis, since the same donors could not be followed over many years. Fewer insertions were carried by abundant cord blood beta clonotypes; a weaker similar trend was observed in young adult naive repertoires, while no such trend was observed in memory repertoires. Zero-insertion analyses could be partly confounded by invariant T cells such as MAIT and iNKT, though diverse VJ usage argued against such confounding for most clonotypes. Out-of-frame TCR alpha sharing in monozygotic twins was systematically underestimated by recombination models, whereas sharing between unrelated individuals was in agreement with the recombination models.

All donors were healthy Caucasians. The twin cohort consisted of three pairs of female monozygotic twins, all aged 18 to 29 years. CD4+ and CD8+ T cell populations were isolated with positive isolation kits from Invitrogen. The library was built by means of 5' RACE. Sequencing took place on an Illumina HiSeq 2000. Template switching introduced a universal primer binding site; the final cDNA contained a unique molecular identifier, enabling accurate counting of TCR cDNA molecules. Specific primers in the conserved constant-segment region were used to synthesize first-strand cDNA for TCR alpha and beta chains. To control for contamination, each cDNA library was double barcoded with a SMART-Mk sample barcode plus Illumina barcodes. TruSeq adapter sequences and Illumina sample barcodes were added in two successive PCR steps. Sequencing of the TCR alpha and beta cDNA libraries was done on the Illumina HiSeq platform using custom primers. Per the source publication's procedure: MiGEC was used to process raw reads and extract unique molecular identifiers, and MiXCR was used to find CDR3 positions. Recombination models were inferred per individual with the repgenHMM and IGoR tools using an EM algorithm. The tcR package in R was used for shared clonotype analysis, with sharing normalized by the product of cloneset sizes. Out-of-frame nonproductive sequences were analyzed to study raw recombination free of thymic and clonal selection effects. Through fastp at Q25 and MiXCR, TCRdb rebuilt clones from the public reads, retaining in-frame beta chains. All rows with the same CDR3 protein become a single entry with the most common DNA and genes. The V and J calls shown here were made by TCRdb, not taken from the authors' results. The sample table contains approximately 500,000 distinct CDR3 sequences; only one count was recorded for 13% to 15% of them. Around 0.48% of the sample is in the top ten clones.

The same sample was also used in a study of yellow fever vaccine responses in identical twins. The second investigation adds: According to the authors, the vaccine-induced T cell response in identical twins seemed to be partly convergent and partly specific to each individual. Focusing on identical twins, the study followed the T cell clones that responded to the vaccine, and did so with precision.

The chain is encoded by TRBV5-1 joined to TRBJ1-1; the D segment could be TRBD1, given 5 matching bases. The sequenced material came from CD4+ T cells sorted from blood. The receptor was isolated from a woman aged 18-29 years in good health. The base sequence is TGCGCCAGCAGCCTGGGGGGTTCGGGCACTGAAGCTTTCTTT. Its protein reads: CASSLGGSGTEAFF.